These 18 T cell receptor beta chains were all obtained from the same sample, sequenced in a study of cytomegalovirus exposure and HLA in healthy donors (dated by TCRdb to about 2017). Library method: the immunoSEQ multiplex PCR assay. The multiplex PCR relied on a mix of 60 forward primers for TCR Vbeta segments and 13 reverse primers for TCR Jbeta segments. This is the immuneACCESS table as TCRdb keeps it, with only in-frame sequences that have V and J called. A part of the clones is gone; compared with another copy, unresolved V genes explain less than half, and the rest is unexplained. This sample has about 240,000 clones in its table, and around 81% of those were observed once. The ten largest clonotypes hold almost 8% of the sample. Sequenced input: PBMCs. The receptor set was obtained from a woman aged 60 to 75 in good health and CMV-seropositive.

V is TRBV5-4 and J is TRBJ2-2; 8 nucleotides line up with TRBD2. Trimming cost V 0 bases and J 4 bases; bases outside gene matches: 5. The CDR3 sequence is 16 residues long. Germline lookup yields CDR1 SGHNT and CDR2 YYREEE (reference sequence). CDR3 loop: CASSLGREVGTGELFF. CDR3 bases: TGTGCCAGCAGCTTGGGGCGGGAGGTGGGCACCGGGGAGCTGTTTTTT. The variable domain in full, completed from reference TRBV5-4 and TRBJ2-2, reads ETGVTQSPTHLIKTRGQQVTLRCSSQSGHNTVSWYQQALGQGPQFIFQYYREEENGRGNFPPRFSGLQFPNYSSELNVNALELDDSALYLCASSLGREVGTGELFFGEGSRLTVL.

This clone was found once. This sequence joins TRBV7-3 and TRBJ1-2; tentatively, D is TRBD1 (5 bases). CDR3 size: 13 residues. The V and J ends lost 4 bases and 8 bases respectively, with 14 bases between them. Germline CDR1 and CDR2: SGHTA and FQGTGA. The DNA for the CDR3 is TGTGCCAGCAGCTACCCCCAGGGCGGCGGCTACACCTTC. The encoded protein is CASSYPQGGGYTF.

The J gene is TRBJ2-3, the V gene TRBV7-3; TRBD2 agrees at 12 bases. J gave up 3 bases and V 4 bases, and 2 bases lay outside the gene matches. CDR1 and CDR2 (germline): SGHTA, FQGTGA. The CDR3 is made up of 15 amino acids. This CDR3 is CASSSGLAGTDTQYF. In nucleotides, the CDR3 is TGTGCCAGCAGCTCCGGACTAGCGGGAACAGATACGCAGTATTTT.

The chain is built from TRBV2 and TRBJ1-1; the match to TRBD1 covers 11 bases. The CDR3 is made up of 17 amino acids. Germline trimming cut 5 bases from V and 3 bases from J; bases unmatched to any gene: 11. Germline loops: CDR1 SNHLY, CDR2 FYNNEI. The CDR3 is CASSTVGQGARYTEAFF. In DNA, the CDR3 is TGTGCCAGCAGTACCGTTGGACAGGGGGCTCGGTACACTGAAGCTTTCTTT.

V is TRBV7-3 and J is TRBJ1-2; possibly TRBD1 for D (6 bases). Trimming left V 2 bases short and J 3 bases short, with 10 bases between. CDR3 length: 14 amino acids. Germline V lookup: CDR1 SGHTA, CDR2 FQGTGA. The CDR3 protein is CASSLGPGDYGYTF. The CDR3 DNA reads TGTGCCAGCAGCTTAGGCCCAGGGGACTATGGCTACACCTTC.

The DNA of the CDR3 is TGTGCCAGCAGCTCCCAGCGGGAGGGCCTTAATCAGTACTTC. Its protein is CASSSQREGLNQYF. The rearrangement links TRBV5-4 to TRBJ2-7, with 10 bases that match TRBD2. The ends lost 3 bases at V and 10 bases at J; junction bases unmatched: 10. This CDR3 region has 14 residues. Germline V gene sequence: CDR1 SGHNT, CDR2 YYREEE (reference sequence).

The chain couples TRBV28 to TRBJ2-1, with D perhaps TRBD1 (6 bases). The V end lost 2 bases, the J end lost 8 bases, and 13 bases lay between the germline ends. CDR1 and CDR2 from the germline V gene are MDHEN and SYDVKM. The CDR3 extends over 14 amino acids. CDR3 residues: CASSLNTGSDEQFF. CDR3 bases: TGTGCCAGCAGTTTAAATACAGGGAGCGATGAGCAGTTCTTC.

This clone was found once. The chain couples TRBV14 to TRBJ2-1; 7 bases are shared with TRBD2. The CDR3 is 14 amino acids. With 3 bases clipped from V and 4 bases from J, the junction kept 3 bases outside the gene matches. CDR1 SGHDN and CDR2 FVKESK come from the germline V gene. CDR3 in amino acids: CASSHPSGYNEQFF. CDR3 nucleotide sequence: TGTGCCAGCAGCCACCCTAGCGGTTACAATGAGCAGTTCTTC.

The rearrangement joins TRBV11-2 to TRBJ2-1; D may be TRBD2 (6 bases). The length of the CDR3 is 13 residues. Germline-derived CDR1 and CDR2 are SGHAT and FQNNGV. V dropped 1 base and J dropped 6 bases, with 7 bases sitting between them. In DNA form, the CDR3 reads TGTGCCAGCAGCTTAGGACTAGGCAATGAGCAGTTCTTC. Amino acids: CASSLGLGNEQFF.

In nucleotides, the CDR3 is TGTGCCAGTAGTATACTCTTGCAGGCCGGGGATGGCTACACCTTC. It encodes CASSILLQAGDGYTF. V is TRBV19 and J is TRBJ1-2; D is uncertain. Germline CDR1 is LNHDA and CDR2 is SQIVND (reference sequence). The CDR3 sequence is 15 residues long. V was cut by 2 bases and J by 6 bases, with 16 bases left in between.

This clone was observed once. The V gene is TRBV11-1, the J gene TRBJ2-1; a weak D match, TRBD2 (6 bases). Looked up from germline, CDR1 is SGHAT and CDR2 is FQDESV (reference sequence). With 1 base removed from V and 7 bases from J, the gap between germline ends came to 11 bases. This CDR3 is 14 amino acids long. The CDR3 region has the DNA TGTGCCAGCAGCTTAGTGGGGGGAACGAATGAGCAGTTCTTC. Protein product: CASSLVGGTNEQFF. Full variable domain (remainder filled in from reference TRBV11-1 and TRBJ2-1): EAEVAQSPRYKITEKSQAVAFWCDPISGHATLYWYRQILGQGPELLVQFQDESVVDDSQLPKDRFSAERLKGVDSTLKIQPAELGDSAMYLCASSLVGGTNEQFFGPGTRLTVL.

This clone was counted between two and nine times. The rearrangement uses TRBV19 and TRBJ1-1; 8 bases match TRBD1. Trimming cost V 5 bases and J 7 bases; bases outside gene matches: 12. CDR1 and CDR2 (germline): LNHDA, SQIVND (reference sequence). The CDR3 consists of 15 residues. CDR3 region: CASSDTPGQVIEAFF. CDR3 DNA sequence: TGTGCCAGTAGTGATACCCCGGGACAGGTAATTGAAGCTTTCTTT.

As DNA, the CDR3 is TGTGCCAGCAGCGCAGGGCCTGGCCCCTACGAGCAGTACTTC. Encoded protein: CASSAGPGPYEQYF. This chain uses TRBV9 with TRBJ2-7; tentative D call: TRBD1 (5 bases). Germline V gene lookup returns CDR1 SGDLS and CDR2 YYNGEE. Trimming shortened V by 3 bases and J by 2 bases, and 12 bases separated the two germline ends. The CDR3 spans 14 residues.

The chain links TRBV28 to TRBJ1-1; 7 bases agree with TRBD1. This CDR3 comprises 17 residues. V was pared by 4 bases and J by 1 base, with 12 bases of the junction left unmatched. Germline V gene data show CDR1 as MDHEN and CDR2 as SYDVKM. This CDR3 reads CASSSQRTGVRNTEAFF. In DNA, the CDR3 is TGTGCCAGCAGTTCTCAGAGAACAGGGGTCAGGAACACTGAAGCTTTCTTT.

In DNA, the CDR3 is TGCAGCGTTGAGAGTGGGAGGGGAAGCACAGATACGCAGTATTTT. Translation gives CSVESGRGSTDTQYF. The chain carries TRBV29-1 and TRBJ2-3; 7 nucleotides align to TRBD2. CDR1 is SQVTM, CDR2 ANQGSEA, per germline. The CDR3 sequence is 15 residues long. Losses at the gene ends were 3 bases for V and 0 bases for J; bases not matched to a gene: 6.

This chain uses TRBV7-9 with TRBJ2-3, with TRBD2 as a possible D gene (5 bases). Looked up from germline, CDR1 is SEHNR and CDR2 is FQNEAQ (reference sequence). The CDR3 runs 12 residues. Trimming stripped 6 bases from V and 6 bases from J, with 10 bases between. CDR3 coding DNA: TGTGCCAGCAGTATTTCGGGGGATACGCAGTATTTT. Protein sequence: CASSISGDTQYF.

The chain is built from TRBV5-1 and TRBJ2-2; 11 nucleotides line up with TRBD2. The V gene's germline CDR1 is SGHRS and CDR2 YFSETQ. The V gene end was trimmed by 0 bases and the J gene end by 2 bases; junction bases not matched to a gene: 3. The CDR3 length is 17 residues. The CDR3 protein is CASSLALAGGNTGELFF. CDR3 sequence (DNA): TGCGCCAGCAGCTTGGCCCTAGCGGGAGGTAACACCGGGGAGCTGTTTTTT.

The chain employs TRBV27 and TRBJ2-7; 10 bases are a match to TRBD1. Germline V gives CDR1 MNHEY, CDR2 SMNVEV (reference sequence). J was trimmed by 6 bases and V by 1 base; bases with no gene match: 9. This CDR3 region has 16 residues. DNA of the CDR3: TGTGCCAGCAGTTTATGGGGGGGGACAGGGGCATCCGAGCAGTACTTC. It codes for CASSLWGGTGASEQYF.